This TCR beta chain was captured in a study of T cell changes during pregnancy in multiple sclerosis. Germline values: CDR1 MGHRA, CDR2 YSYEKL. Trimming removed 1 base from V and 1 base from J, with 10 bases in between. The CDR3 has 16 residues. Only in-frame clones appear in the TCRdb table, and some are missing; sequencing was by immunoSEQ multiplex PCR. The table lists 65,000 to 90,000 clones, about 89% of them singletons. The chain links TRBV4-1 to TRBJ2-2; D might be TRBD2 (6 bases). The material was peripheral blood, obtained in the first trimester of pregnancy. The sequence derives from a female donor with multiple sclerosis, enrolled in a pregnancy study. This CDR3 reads CASSQVIAVNTGELFF. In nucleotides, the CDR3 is TGCGCCAGCAGCCAAGTAATAGCGGTGAACACCGGGGAGCTGTTTTTT.